This TCR beta chain was retrieved from a study of cytomegalovirus exposure and HLA in healthy donors (TCRdb year 2017). Turning to the overall study: An earlier analysis of roughly 610 of the donors reported about 280 Gb of sequence data and 100 million to 120 million unique TCR beta sequences obtained from about 200 million T cells. An early release covering approximately 600 HLA-typed donors comprised approximately 290 gigabases of sequencing data and about 90 million unique TCR sequences. Among the roughly 380 genotyped donors, 75% to 90% belonged to the genetic ancestry cluster associated with self-reported Caucasian donors. The aim of the study was to test whether cataloging public T cell receptors could identify signatures of past pathogen exposure. The study used immunosequencing to profile the T cell repertoires of approximately 690 subjects and linked those repertoires to cytomegalovirus serostatus. Besides the first cohort of roughly 660 subjects, a separate validation cohort made up of some 110 different subjects was used. The study combined high-throughput TCR immunosequencing, statistical association of individual TCRs with disease status, and machine learning to predict cytomegalovirus infection status. In a later analysis, previously published TCR beta repertoires from roughly 710 donors were re-analyzed and high-resolution HLA genotyping was added so that TCR occurrence patterns could be studied. Rather than drawing on any new phenotypic data, the later analysis identified candidate immune exposures from TCR beta sequences and the way those sequences occurred across donors. To decide whether each TCR beta V gene segment behaved as functional or pseudogenic, an earlier analysis of fewer than 750 of the donors relied on high-throughput TCR beta sequencing. Donor age, sex, ethnicity and CMV serostatus were collected together with the repertoire data. Genome-wide SNP genotypes for about 60% of the roughly 670 donors were used in a later genetic analysis, which treated that subset as a discovery cohort. All discovery cohort repertoires had been generated using a single sequencing platform. HLA typing included class I and class II loci at four-digit resolution. Typing coverage differed by locus: A, B, C, DRB1 and DQB1 were typed in roughly 629-630 donors, DQA1 in 500 to 550, DPA1 in 606, and DPB1 in just under 480. About five DR-DQ haplotypes were treated as single units for association and clustering because of strong linkage in the cohort. Across 300 to 400 genotyped donors of the cohort, an average of approximately 200,000 unique TCR beta nucleotide sequences per donor were sequenced, and roughly 18% of those sequences were non-productive.

The cohort was made up of about 610 healthy bone marrow donors. At the time of sampling, all cohort members were nominally healthy, though unrecorded immune exposures were likely present. The donor tested CMV seropositive, placing the donor among the roughly 270 seropositive members of the cohort. Every donor gave a peripheral blood sample, and the peripheral blood mononuclear cells from that sample were used for TCR beta sequencing. Genomic DNA was extracted from the blood cell samples with the Qiagen DNeasy Blood Extraction Kit. The library was produced with the immunoSEQ multiplex PCR assay. For the multiplex PCR, a mixture combining 60 forward primers for TCR Vbeta segments and 13 reverse primers for TCR Jbeta segments was used. Amplification of the CDR3 region of rearranged TCR beta genes was performed with a multiplex PCR assay on genomic DNA. The Illumina HiSeq System was used to sequence the amplified TCR beta libraries as 87-base-pair reads. On the study's bioinformatics: In a later analysis, some 80 million unique TCR beta chains were counted across the 500 to 850 repertoires, and around 10 million of these chains were shared by at least two donors. Raw reads were error-corrected and collapsed into unique sequences with a nearest-neighbor algorithm that merged closely related sequences to remove PCR and sequencing errors. Alignment of CDR3 sequences to IMGT reference sequences was used to assign V, D and J gene segments. Each retained sequence needed at least a six-nucleotide match to both a V gene segment and a J gene segment. Rearrangements were called productive when the CDR3 lacked stop codons and stayed in frame with V and J; all others were non-productive. Following IMGT convention, CDR3 was defined as the stretch from the second conserved V-encoded cysteine to the conserved J-encoded phenylalanine. The earlier analysis of more than 450 of the donors excluded sequences that lacked an unambiguous match to a single V gene segment. In an earlier analysis of roughly 500 of the donors, V segments were called functional above 56.7% productive rearrangements and were called segregating when the between-donor standard deviation exceeded 5%. A statistical classification framework was built to diagnose cytomegalovirus status from the catalog of TCR beta chain sequences. In a later analysis, V and J genes were assigned by comparing TCR nucleotide sequences against IMGT/GENE-DB human TR gene sequences. The TCRdist pipeline was used in a later analysis to assign CDR3 sequences and most-parsimonious VDJ recombination scenarios. A later analysis defined each TCR beta chain by its CDR3 amino acid sequence plus V-gene family, and excluded reads lacking a unique V-gene family. As a way to deal with suspected cross-contamination and a sequencing artifact, a later analysis dropped hundreds of nucleotide sequences that were highly shared and had low generation probability. For each public chain, a later analysis derived a clonal expansion index from normalized ranks of inferred template counts within each repertoire. Generation probabilities in a later analysis came from a VDJ recombination model fitted to out-of-frame rearrangements, and those results were checked against IGoR. Hypergeometric tests were used in a later analysis to score TCR-TCR, TCR-HLA and TCR-CMV co-occurrence, with a repertoire-size bias correction applied to the TCR pairs. To estimate false discovery rates, a later analysis permuted the HLA or CMV assignments 20 times. In a later analysis, co-occurring TCRs were grouped with DBSCAN, and TCRdist sequence similarity was added when clustering was performed within HLA-allele-positive subsets. Repertoires with fewer than 30,000 or more than 120,000 public chains, plus five repertoires with anomalous nucleotide sharing, were excluded from co-occurrence clustering. The table was pulled from immuneACCESS by TCRdb, which kept in-frame rearrangements only. Such tables lose some clones; where checked, under half of the loss comes from unresolved V genes, and the rest has no known cause. That table supplies the V and J calls and clone size; D and trimming were determined from the DNA. The sample's records list about 74,000 clones. The leading ten clones occupy 6.5% to 9.5% of the sample.

In the case of this clone: Its cognate antigen has yet to be identified.

Between the V and J ends, shortened by 4 bases and 5 bases respectively, the junction contains 11 bases. The CDR3 sequence holds 13 residues, the cysteine and phenylalanine included. Left in the record is the CDR3 DNA by itself, 39 bases read in frame from the first base. As encoded in the germline V gene, CDR1 is SNHLY while CDR2 is FYNNEI. Paper-wide results and their limitations: The study gave a list of some 150 TCR beta chains associated with cytomegalovirus. The 87-base-pair reads could not distinguish some IMGT-functional V segments, including TRBV6-2 and TRBV6-3, so those segments were excluded. When HLA alleles, especially DR and DQ, strongly co-occurred, attributing TCR associations to individual alleles was difficult. Most TCR sequences were observed very rarely across donors, whereas some public TCRs were present in many individuals. V-gene and J-gene trimming of TCR beta chains was associated with a missense DCLRE1C variant in a later genetic analysis, and the association was replicated in an independent cohort. The classifier was reported to diagnose cytomegalovirus status with high specificity and sensitivity in both the original cohort and the validation cohort. A cluster of highly shared sequence variants was judged likely to represent a technical artifact of the sequencing pipeline. According to the authors, the approach could potentially be generalized to other disease states and immunological phenotypes. A later analysis found that HLA-associated TCR beta chains were more clonally expanded and had lower generation probabilities than equally common non-associated chains. A further reported finding was that TCR beta sequences accurately predicted the HLA-A and HLA-B alleles for most subjects in the first cohort. In an earlier analysis of about 600 of the donors, most TCR beta V segments appeared in productive rearrangements about 90% or about 30% of the time, broadly matching IMGT annotations. This cohort had only TCR beta chains sequenced, and the lack of alpha or paired-chain data limited which features could be detected. Immune exposure information for the cohort was limited to CMV serostatus. The earlier analysis of approximately 560 of the donors excluded roughly 16 rarely observed V segments, including chromosome 9 orphons, because counts were too low. Linkage disequilibrium might explain the correlated functional status among segregating V segments, but an unknown experimental factor could not be excluded. Presence/absence analyses assumed roughly uniform sequencing depth across donors, an assumption that may not hold. Compared with the roughly 670-donor mean, donors in an Asian-associated ancestry cluster had fewer N-insertions in productive TCRs, according to a later genetic analysis. In a later analysis, around 15,000 TCR beta sequences were associated with specific HLA alleles at a false discovery rate of 0.05. A later analysis found that TCR association rates varied across HLA loci, with DRB1 alleles showing the most associated TCRs and HLA-C alleles the fewest. A later analysis reported that several top co-occurrence clusters appeared linked to parvovirus B19, influenza, CMV and Epstein-Barr virus. According to a later analysis, most CMV-associated TCR beta chains appeared to be HLA-restricted, and the HLA associations seemed to be driven largely by CMV exposure. Because HLA typing was unavailable for some donors at each locus, only the typed subset was used in association tests. Three of the identified cytomegalovirus-associated TCR beta chains were confirmed in vitro to be specific for cytomegalovirus antigens.

The chain is made from TRBV2 and TRBJ1-2; the best D guess is TRBD1, with 5 bases matching. This receptor was identified in a female donor in good health and CMV-seropositive. Source material: PBMCs. The nucleotides read TGTGCCAGCAGTGTGGTCAGGGATTATGGCTACACCTTC. Translated, it gives CASSVVRDYGYTF. Extended through the reference TRBV2 and TRBJ1-2 proteins, this CDR3 yields the full variable domain: EPEVTQTPSHQVTQMGQEVILRCVPISNHLYFYWYRQILGQKVEFLVSFYNNEISEKSEIFDDQFSVERPDGSNFTLKIRSTKLEDSAMYFCASSVVRDYGYTFGSGTRLTVV.